Listed below are T cell receptor gamma chains from one sample, sequenced in a study of Vδ1+ human thymocytes. TCRdb reapplied CATT to the multiplex PCR reads. This sample has more than 25,000 gamma-chain clones, with roughly a fifth found just once. What was sequenced was Vdelta1+ gamma-delta thymocytes from the thymus. Every receptor here comes from a boy less than two years old who had congenital heart surgery. Each CDR3 is given with its conserved first and last residue. Rows may omit the clone size; those that give it use once, few, many or a size class.

abundance: NA
v_gene: TRGV5
j_gene: TRGJP2
CDR3aa: CATWDRGHSSDWIKTF
CDR3nt: TGTGCCACCTGGGACAGGGGGCATAGTAGTGATTGGATCAAGACGTTT

abundance: few
v_gene: TRGV9
j_gene: TRGJ1/TRGJ2
CDR3aa: CALWVVREKLF
CDR3nt: TGTGCCTTGTGGGTGGTGAGGGAGAAACTCTTT

abundance: NA
v_gene: TRGV9
j_gene: TRGJ1/TRGJ2
CDR3aa: CALWEVQSHKKLF
CDR3nt: TGTGCCTTGTGGGAGGTGCAATCCCATAAGAAACTCTTT

abundance: few
v_gene: TRGV8
j_gene: TRGJ1/TRGJ2
CDR3aa: CATWDRPDLGANYKKLF
CDR3nt: TGTGCCACCTGGGATAGGCCGGATTTGGGCGCCAATTATAAGAAACTCTTT

abundance: NA
v_gene: TRGV9
j_gene: TRGJ1/TRGJ2
CDR3aa: CALWEAPRLKLF
CDR3nt: TGTGCCTTGTGGGAGGCCCCCCGTTTGAAACTCTTT

abundance: NA
v_gene: TRGV3
j_gene: TRGJ1/TRGJ2
CDR3aa: CATWDRPSWEYKKLF
CDR3nt: TGTGCCACCTGGGACAGGCCCAGCTGGGAATATAAGAAACTCTTT

abundance: few
v_gene: TRGV9
j_gene: TRGJP1
CDR3aa: CALWESPTTGWFKIF
CDR3nt: TGTGCCTTGTGGGAGTCCCCTACCACTGGTTGGTTCAAGATATTT

abundance: NA
v_gene: TRGV9
j_gene: TRGJ1/TRGJ2
CDR3aa: CALWEAFHYKKLF
CDR3nt: TGTGCCTTGTGGGAGGCCTTTCATTATAAGAAACTCTTT

abundance: NA
v_gene: TRGV8
j_gene: TRGJ1/TRGJ2
CDR3aa: CATWTYLSQGGWLF
CDR3nt: TGTGCCACCTGGACTTACCTGTCTCAAGGGGGATGGCTCTTT

abundance: few
v_gene: TRGV9
j_gene: TRGJP1
CDR3aa: CALWGVTGWFKIF
CDR3nt: TGTGCCTTGTGGGGGGTCACTGGTTGGTTCAAGATATTT

abundance: NA
v_gene: TRGV5
j_gene: TRGJ1/TRGJ2
CDR3aa: CATWDRLAKLF
CDR3nt: TGTGCCACCTGGGACAGGCTTGCGAAACTCTTT

abundance: few
v_gene: TRGV8
j_gene: TRGJ1/TRGJ2
CDR3aa: CATWDNRRYKKLF
CDR3nt: TGTGCCACCTGGGACAACAGACGGTATAAGAAACTCTTT

abundance: NA
v_gene: TRGV9
j_gene: TRGJ1/TRGJ2
CDR3aa: CALWETCHYYKKLF
CDR3nt: TGTGCCTTGTGGGAGACCTGCCATTATTATAAGAAACTCTTT

abundance: few
v_gene: TRGV3
j_gene: TRGJ1/TRGJ2
CDR3aa: CATWPPCYYKKLF
CDR3nt: TGTGCCACCTGGCCACCTTGTTATTATAAGAAACTCTTT

abundance: NA
v_gene: TRGV5
j_gene: TRGJ1/TRGJ2
CDR3aa: CATWDRPCYYKKLF
CDR3nt: TGTGCCACCTGGGACAGGCCCTGTTATTATAAGAAACTCTTT

abundance: NA
v_gene: TRGV8
j_gene: TRGJ1/TRGJ2
CDR3aa: CATWVPYYKKLF
CDR3nt: TGTGCCACCTGGGTTCCTTATTATAAGAAACTCTTT

abundance: NA
v_gene: TRGV4
j_gene: TRGJ1/TRGJ2
CDR3aa: CATWDFGSEIYYKKLF
CDR3nt: TGTGCCACCTGGGATTTTGGGTCTGAGATTTATTATAAGAAACTCTTT

abundance: NA
v_gene: TRGV5
j_gene: TRGJ1/TRGJ2
CDR3aa: CATWDRHSNYYKKLF
CDR3nt: TGTGCCACCTGGGACAGACATTCGAATTATTATAAGAAACTCTTT

abundance: few
v_gene: TRGV4
j_gene: TRGJ1/TRGJ2
CDR3aa: CATRDGPGLF
CDR3nt: TGTGCCACCCGGGATGGGCCGGGACTCTTT

abundance: NA
v_gene: TRGV2
j_gene: TRGJ1/TRGJ2
CDR3aa: CATWDPSKLFNYYKKLF
CDR3nt: TGTGCCACCTGGGACCCTAGCAAGTTGTTTAATTATTATAAGAAACTCTTT

abundance: NA
v_gene: TRGV4
j_gene: TRGJ1/TRGJ2
CDR3aa: CATWGQNYYKKLF
CDR3nt: TGTGCCACCTGGGGTCAAAATTATTATAAGAAACTCTTT

abundance: NA
v_gene: TRGV5
j_gene: TRGJ1/TRGJ2
CDR3aa: CATWDTLSYKKLF
CDR3nt: TGTGCCACCTGGGACACCCTGAGTTATAAGAAACTCTTT

abundance: NA
v_gene: TRGV8
j_gene: TRGJ1/TRGJ2
CDR3aa: CATYHKKLF
CDR3nt: TGTGCCACCTATCATAAGAAACTCTTT

abundance: few
v_gene: TRGV9
j_gene: TRGJ1/TRGJ2
CDR3aa: CALWEVGSYKKLF
CDR3nt: TGTGCCTTGTGGGAGGTTGGAAGTTATAAGAAACTCTTT

abundance: NA
v_gene: TRGV3
j_gene: TRGJ1/TRGJ2
CDR3aa: CATWVTPNYYKKLF
CDR3nt: TGTGCCACCTGGGTCACACCGAATTATTATAAGAAACTCTTT

abundance: few
v_gene: TRGV9
j_gene: TRGJ1/TRGJ2
CDR3aa: CALWDGGRDYYKKLF
CDR3nt: TGTGCCTTGTGGGACGGTGGAAGGGATTATTATAAGAAACTCTTT

abundance: few
v_gene: TRGV5
j_gene: TRGJ1/TRGJ2
CDR3aa: CATWANEKLF
CDR3nt: TGTGCCACCTGGGCCAACGAGAAACTCTTT